The 5 T cell receptor beta chains presented below share a single source sample, sequenced in a study of T cell repertoires in cytomegalovirus infection. TCRdb reanalysed the reads using MiXCR and keeps one entry per CDR3 protein. In the table there are 500,000 to 600,000 distinct CDR3 sequences, about 17% of which are singletons. Specimen: CD8+ T cells from PBMCs. The receptors shown here come from a human donor in good health (CMV status not recorded). Some clones in this sample may be carry-over from other donors' samples.

V gene TRBV6-2 or TRBV6-3 combines with J gene TRBJ2-7; 8 nucleotides agree with TRBD1. Germline V gene sequence: CDR1 MNHEY, CDR2 SVGEGT. The CDR3 covers 15 residues. Germline trimming cut 2 bases from V and 2 bases from J; bases unmatched to any gene: 5. The CDR3 loop is CASSYRDRSTYEQYF. In nucleotides, the CDR3 is TGTGCCAGCAGTTACCGGGACAGGTCCACCTACGAGCAGTACTTC.

This clonotype occurred a few times. CDR3 amino acids: CASNSRAGGTSAGGELFF. The CDR3 nucleotides read TGTGCCAGCAACTCAAGGGCAGGTGGGACTAGCGCTGGCGGGGAGCTGTTTTTT. This chain connects TRBV27 to TRBJ2-2, with 10 bases matching TRBD2. Germline trimming cut 7 bases from V and 7 bases from J; bases unmatched to any gene: 18. CDR1 and CDR2 from the germline V gene are MNHEY and SMNVEV (reference sequence). This CDR3 comprises 18 residues.

This clonotype came up a few times. This chain uses TRBV27 with TRBJ2-3; a possible D gene is TRBD2 (7 bases). The CDR3 extends over 15 amino acids. Germline V lookup: CDR1 MNHEY, CDR2 SMNVEV (reference sequence). V gave up 3 bases and J gave up 5 bases, with 15 bases separating them. CDR3 amino acids: CASSFLWGGQDTQYF. In DNA, the CDR3 is TGTGCCAGCAGTTTCCTATGGGGGGGCCAAGATACGCAGTATTTT.

The sample holds a few counts of this clonotype. The rearrangement links TRBV6-2 or TRBV6-3 to TRBJ2-7, with D possibly being TRBD2 (6 bases). The V end was cut by 4 bases, the J end by 3 bases, with 13 bases between. Germline assignment: CDR1 MNHEY and CDR2 SVGEGT. CDR3 length: 14 amino acids. CDR3 residues: CASSLGGVGYEQYF. DNA of the CDR3: TGTGCCAGCAGTTTGGGGGGAGTGGGCTACGAGCAGTACTTC.

This clonotype was recorded at least ten times. The chain carries TRBV25-1 and TRBJ2-7; a weak D match, TRBD1 (6 bases). The V gene lost 6 bases and the J gene lost 3 bases, with 12 bases spanning the gap. The germline gives CDR1 MGHDK, CDR2 SYGVNS. This CDR3 region has 13 residues. CDR3 nucleotide sequence: TGTGCCAGCAGGCCTCCGGACAGCTACGAGCAGTACTTC. This sequence encodes CASRPPDSYEQYF.